This T cell receptor (beta chain) was recorded in a study of cytomegalovirus exposure and HLA in healthy donors. Whole-study context: T cells numbering about 200 million yielded some 110 million unique TCR beta sequences in an earlier analysis. Regarding the study as a whole: Rates of TCR association differed by HLA locus in a later analysis, with DRB1 highest and HLA-C lowest. Relative to the approximately 700-donor mean, N-insertions were reportedly fewer in an Asian-associated ancestry cluster in a later analysis.

Worth noting for this clone: Its specificity is not known.

Vbeta (60) and Jbeta (13) primers were used in the PCR. Measured with immunoSEQ multiplex PCR; TCRdb has only the in-frame clones, and not every one. The sample includes about 190,000 clones, approximately 80% of them seen just once. The CDR3 loop spans 13 amino acids. V lost 9 bases to trimming and J lost 9 bases; unmatched junction nucleotides: 4. The germline V gene encodes CDR1 MNHNY and CDR2 SVGAGI (reference sequence). This rearrangement joins TRBV6-6 to TRBJ1-6, with TRBD1 identical over 11 bases. The sequencing sample was made of PBMCs. This TCR was sampled from a woman between 45 and 60 years old in good health and CMV-seropositive. CDR3: CASRTGGGSPLHF. DNA for the CDR3: TGTGCCAGTAGGACAGGGGGCGGTTCACCCCTCCACTTT.